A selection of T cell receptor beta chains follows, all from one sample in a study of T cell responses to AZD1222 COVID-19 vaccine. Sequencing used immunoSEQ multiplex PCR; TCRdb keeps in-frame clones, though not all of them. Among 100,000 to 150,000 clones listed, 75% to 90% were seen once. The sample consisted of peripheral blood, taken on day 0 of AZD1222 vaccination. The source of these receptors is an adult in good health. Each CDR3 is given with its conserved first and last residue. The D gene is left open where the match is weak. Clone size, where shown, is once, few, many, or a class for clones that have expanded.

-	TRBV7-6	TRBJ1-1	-	TGTGCCAGCAGCTTAGCTATGGGCACTGAAGCTTTCTTT	CASSLAMGTEAFF
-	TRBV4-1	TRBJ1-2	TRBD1	TGCGCCAGCAGCCAAGAACCAGGGGGCTATGGCTACACCTTC	CASSQEPGGYGYTF
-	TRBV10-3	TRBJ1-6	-	TGTGCCATCAGTGATAGGGGTAATTCACCCCTCCACTTT	CAISDRGNSPLHF
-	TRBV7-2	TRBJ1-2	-	TGTGCCAGCAGCTTTGACAGGAACTATGGCTACACCTTC	CASSFDRNYGYTF
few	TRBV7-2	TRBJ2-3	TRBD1	TGTGCCAGCAGCTTAGGACAGGGGTTAGATACGCAGTATTTT	CASSLGQGLDTQYF
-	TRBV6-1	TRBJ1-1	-	TGTGCCAGCAGTGAACCAGGGGTGAACACTGAAGCTTTCTTT	CASSEPGVNTEAFF
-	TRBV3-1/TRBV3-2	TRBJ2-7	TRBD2	TGTGCCAGCAGCCAGTATACTAGCGGAAGGTACGAGCAGTACTTC	CASSQYTSGRYEQYF
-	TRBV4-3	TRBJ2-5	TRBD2	TGCGCCAGCAGCCAGGGGACTAGCGGGGGGGAGACCCAGTACTTC	CASSQGTSGGETQYF
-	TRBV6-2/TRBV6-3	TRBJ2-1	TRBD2	TGTGCCAGCAGCTCTGGGGGGGGGTCCTACAATGAGCAGTTCTTC	CASSSGGGSYNEQFF
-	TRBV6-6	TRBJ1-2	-	TGTGCCAGCAGTTATCGGTCCGGGGTTCACTATGGCTACACCTTC	CASSYRSGVHYGYTF
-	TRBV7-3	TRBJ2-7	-	TGTGCCAGCAGCATCTCCTACGAGCAGTACTTC	CASSISYEQYF
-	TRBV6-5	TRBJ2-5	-	TGTGCCAGCAGGAAACTAGTGTACCAAGAGACCCAGTACTTC	CASRKLVYQETQYF
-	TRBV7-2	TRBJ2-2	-	TGTGCCAGCAGCTTAATGCGAGTAAAAATCCCGAACACCGGGGAGCTGTTTTTT	CASSLMRVKIPNTGELFF
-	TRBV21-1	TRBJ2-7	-	TGTGCCAGCAGCAAACACTACGAGCAGTACTTC	CASSKHYEQYF
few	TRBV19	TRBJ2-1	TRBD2	TGTGCCAGTATAAGTAGCGGGGACTCCTCCTACAATGAGCAGTTCTTC	CASISSGDSSYNEQFF
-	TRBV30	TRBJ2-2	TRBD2	TGTGCCTGGACCCAGGGACTAGCGAATACCGGGGAGCTGTTTTTT	CAWTQGLANTGELFF
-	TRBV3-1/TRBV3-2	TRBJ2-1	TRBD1	TGTGCCAGCAGCGACAGGGGTCCTGAGCAGTTCTTC	CASSDRGPEQFF
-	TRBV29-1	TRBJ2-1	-	TGCAGCGTTGTGTCATTCAGGGAAAACAATGAGCAGTTCTTC	CSVVSFRENNEQFF
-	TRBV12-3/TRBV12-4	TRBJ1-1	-	TGTGCCAGCAATCTGAGAGGGACTGAAGCTTTCTTT	CASNLRGTEAFF
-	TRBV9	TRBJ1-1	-	TGTGCCAGCAGCGTAGCGGCGGCCTCTAACACTGAAGCTTTCTTT	CASSVAAASNTEAFF
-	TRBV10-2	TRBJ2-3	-	TGCGCCAGCAGCAGGGGATCTAGCACAGATACGCAGTATTTT	CASSRGSSTDTQYF
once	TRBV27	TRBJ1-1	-	TGTGCCAGCAGTCCCCGGGAGGGGATGAAGAACACTGAAGCTTTCTTT	CASSPREGMKNTEAFF
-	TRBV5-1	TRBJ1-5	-	TGCGCCAGCAGCGCAGGGGTAGACCAGCCCCAGCATTTT	CASSAGVDQPQHF
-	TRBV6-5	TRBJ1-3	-	TGTGCCAGCAGTCCGCGAGCTGGAAACACCATATATTTT	CASSPRAGNTIYF
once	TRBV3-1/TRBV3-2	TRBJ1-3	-	TGTGCCAGCAGCCTACTGACAGGAGGCTCTGGAAACACCATATATTTT	CASSLLTGGSGNTIYF
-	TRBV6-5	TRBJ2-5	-	TGTGCCAGCAGTTACGTAGGGAATGGTGGAGAGACCCAGTACTTC	CASSYVGNGGETQYF
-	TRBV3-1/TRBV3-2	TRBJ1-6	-	TGTGCCAGCAGCCTCGCTTCGCGGGGGTCACCCCTCCACTTT	CASSLASRGSPLHF
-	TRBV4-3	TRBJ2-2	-	TGCGCCAGCAGCCAAGATCCCCCCAGGGTGGTTACCGGGGAGCTGTTTTTT	CASSQDPPRVVTGELFF
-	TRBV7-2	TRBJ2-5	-	TGTGCCAGCAGCTTATCGGCTCAAGAGACCCAGTACTTC	CASSLSAQETQYF
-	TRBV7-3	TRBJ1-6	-	TGTGCCAGCAGCTACCACGGGTCTTCACCCCTCCACTTT	CASSYHGSSPLHF
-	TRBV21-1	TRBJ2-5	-	TGTGCCAGCAGCCCTAGGGGCCAGCACCAAGAGACCCAGTACTTC	CASSPRGQHQETQYF
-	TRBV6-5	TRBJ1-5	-	TGTGCCAGCAGGACAACTAGCGGGCCCCAGCATTTT	CASRTTSGPQHF
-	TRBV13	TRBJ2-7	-	TGTGCCAGCAGCTCCTCCAGGAGCTACGAGCAGTACTTC	CASSSSRSYEQYF
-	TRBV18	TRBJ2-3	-	TGTGCCAGCTCACCACCATCCCAGCTAGGCACAGATACGCAGTATTTT	CASSPPSQLGTDTQYF
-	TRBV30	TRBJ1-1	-	TGTGCCTGGAGTCTAGGCACTATGAACACTGAAGCTTTCTTT	CAWSLGTMNTEAFF
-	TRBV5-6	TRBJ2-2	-	TGTGCCAGCAGCTTCAAAGACACCGGGGAGCTGTTTTTT	CASSFKDTGELFF
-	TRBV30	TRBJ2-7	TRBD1	TGTGCCTGGATGGGTGGGACAGGGTCATACGAGCAGTACTTC	CAWMGGTGSYEQYF
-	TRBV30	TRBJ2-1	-	TGTGCCTGGGGGGACCCCACTAGTCCACAGTTCTTC	CAWGDPTSPQFF
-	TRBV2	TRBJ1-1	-	TGTGCCAGCAATACCGACGGCCGGCGAGCTTTCTTT	CASNTDGRRAFF
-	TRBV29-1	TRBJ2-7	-	TGCAGCGTTGGCGAAAGGGGCCCCGAGCAGTACTTC	CSVGERGPEQYF
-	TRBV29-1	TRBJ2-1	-	TGCAGCGTTCTGTGGGGGTACAATGAGCAGTTCTTC	CSVLWGYNEQFF